The 6 T cell receptor beta chains reported below all come from one sample, sequenced in a study of graft-versus-host responses after intestinal transplantation. The method was immunoSEQ multiplex PCR; TCRdb's version includes in-frame clones alone and lacks a portion of them. The sample carries 75,000 to 100,000 clones, about 82% recorded once. The source was PBMCs, collected 255 days after intestinal transplant. The source is a human patient who received an intestinal transplant, so some T cells may come from the graft donor.

The chain links TRBV7-6 to TRBJ2-1; 10 bases match TRBD1. Trimming removed 6 bases from V and 0 bases from J; junction bases left unmatched: 5. Germline values: CDR1 SGHVS, CDR2 FNYEAQ. There are 16 residues in the CDR3. The CDR3 reads CASSPGQGSSYNEQFF. The CDR3 DNA is TGTGCCAGCAGTCCGGGACAGGGGAGCTCCTACAATGAGCAGTTCTTC.

The chain is built from TRBV5-1 and TRBJ1-1; D not certain. The CDR3 is made up of 14 amino acids. V shed 2 bases and J shed 6 bases, with 14 bases lying between them. Germline V gene sequence: CDR1 SGHRS, CDR2 YFSETQ. CDR3 nucleotides: TGCGCCAGCAGCTTAACCGCGGACCGATCTGAAGCTTTCTTT. Translation: CASSLTADRSEAFF. The whole variable domain, filled in from reference TRBV5-1 and TRBJ1-1, reads KAGVTQTPRYLIKTRGQQVTLSCSPISGHRSVSWYQQTPGQGLQFLFEYFSETQRNKGNFPGRFSGRQFSNSRSEMNVSTLELGDSALYLCASSLTADRSEAFFGQGTRLTVV.

The chain joins TRBV28 to TRBJ1-2; D perhaps matches TRBD1 (6 bases). The CDR3 loop spans 13 amino acids. Germline CDR1 reads MDHEN; CDR2 reads SYDVKM. V lost 5 bases and J lost 6, with 13 bases in between. CDR3 coding DNA: TGTGCCAGCAGTCTCAGGGGTTGGGATGGCTACACCTTC. As protein: CASSLRGWDGYTF.

This chain links TRBV5-8 with TRBJ1-1, with no clear D. V was pared by 0 bases and J by 4 bases, with 10 bases between. The CDR3 loop spans 14 amino acids. Germline V gives CDR1 SGHTS, CDR2 YDEGEE. The CDR3 region is CASSLGERSTEAFF. The CDR3 DNA reads TGTGCCAGCAGCTTGGGAGAGAGGAGCACTGAAGCTTTCTTT.

The sample holds one count of this clone. V gene TRBV11-1 combines with J gene TRBJ1-2; D is undetermined. CDR3 length: 14 amino acids. Trimming pared 5 bases from V and 10 bases from J, leaving 20 bases between. Germline V gives CDR1 SGHAT, CDR2 FQDESV (reference sequence). This CDR3 is CASSPGVLRRDYTF. In DNA, the CDR3 is TGTGCCAGCAGCCCCGGGGTCCTCCGGAGAGACTACACCTTC.

The rearrangement uses TRBV7-9 and TRBJ1-1, with unresolved D. V gave up 0 bases and J gave up 3 bases, with 11 bases separating them. Germline V gene data show CDR1 as SEHNR and CDR2 as FQNEAQ (reference sequence). This CDR3 comprises 15 residues. The CDR3 spells CASSLAGGYDTEAFF. CDR3 in DNA: TGTGCCAGCAGCTTAGCCGGAGGGTATGACACTGAAGCTTTCTTT.